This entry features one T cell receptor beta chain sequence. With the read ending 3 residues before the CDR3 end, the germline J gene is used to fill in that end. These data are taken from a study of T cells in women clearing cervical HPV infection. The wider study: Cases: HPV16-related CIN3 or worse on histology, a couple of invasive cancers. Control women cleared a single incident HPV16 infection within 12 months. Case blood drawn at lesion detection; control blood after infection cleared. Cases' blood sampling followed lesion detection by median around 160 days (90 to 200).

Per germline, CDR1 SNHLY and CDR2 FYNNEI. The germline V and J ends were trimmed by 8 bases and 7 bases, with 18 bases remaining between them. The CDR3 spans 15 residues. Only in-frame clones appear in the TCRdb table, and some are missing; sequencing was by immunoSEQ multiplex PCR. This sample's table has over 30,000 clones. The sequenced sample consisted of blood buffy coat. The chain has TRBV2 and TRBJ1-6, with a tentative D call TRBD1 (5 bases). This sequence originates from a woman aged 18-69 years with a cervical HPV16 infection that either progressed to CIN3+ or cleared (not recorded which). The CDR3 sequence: CASSPRATRNSPLHF. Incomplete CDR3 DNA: TGTGCCAGCTCCCCCAGGGCTACGCGCAATTCACCC.